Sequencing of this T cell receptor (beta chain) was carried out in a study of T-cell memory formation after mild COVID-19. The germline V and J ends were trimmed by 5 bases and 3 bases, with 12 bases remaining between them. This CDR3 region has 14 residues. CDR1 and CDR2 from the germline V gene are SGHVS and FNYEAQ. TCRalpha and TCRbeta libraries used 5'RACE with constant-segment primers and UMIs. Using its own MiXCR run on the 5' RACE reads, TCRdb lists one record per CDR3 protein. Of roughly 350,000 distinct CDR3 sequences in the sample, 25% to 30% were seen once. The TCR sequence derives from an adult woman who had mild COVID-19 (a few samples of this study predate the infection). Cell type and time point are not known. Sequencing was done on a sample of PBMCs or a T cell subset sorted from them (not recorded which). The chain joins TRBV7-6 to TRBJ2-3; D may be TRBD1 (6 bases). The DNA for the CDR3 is TGTGCCAGCAGCCTCCCGACAGGTACAGATACGCAGTATTTT. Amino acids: CASSLPTGTDTQYF. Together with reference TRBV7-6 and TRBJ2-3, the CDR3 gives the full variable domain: GAGVSQSPRYKVTKRGQDVALRCDPISGHVSLYWYRQALGQGPEFLTYFNYEAQQDKSGLPNDRFSAERPEGSISTLTIQRTEQRDSAMYRCASSLPTGTDTQYFGPGTRLTVL.